A selection of T cell receptor beta chains follows, all from one sample in a study of cytomegalovirus exposure and HLA in healthy donors. The table came from immunoSEQ multiplex PCR; TCRdb's copy has only in-frame clones and leaves some out. Found here are hundreds of thousands of clones, approximately 82% of them singletons; the top ten hold 3% to 4%. The sample consisted of PBMCs. The receptor source for this set is a male donor in good health and CMV-seronegative. Both conserved end residues are part of each CDR3. A D gene is named only where the DNA matches it firmly. Where a row states a size, it is once, few, many or the class of an expanded clone; other rows omit it.

J,V,size,D,DNA,CDR3
TRBJ2-2,TRBV6-6,once,NA,TGTGCCAGCAGGAATGAGCGGAACACCGGGGAGCTGTTTTTT,CASRNERNTGELFF
TRBJ1-1,TRBV27,NA,NA,TGTGCCAGCAGTTTATCTGAGGGAGGGGCCGCTTTCTTT,CASSLSEGGAAFF
TRBJ1-3,TRBV5-6,NA,NA,TGTGCCAGCAGCCTCCGAGGGGTCAGGGGCCCAGGAAACACCATATATTTT,CASSLRGVRGPGNTIYF
TRBJ2-1,TRBV9,NA,TRBD2,TGTGCCAGCAGCGTAGCGGCGGGACTAGCGGGAGGCCTGTACAATGAGCAGTTCTTC,CASSVAAGLAGGLYNEQFF
TRBJ2-7,TRBV5-1,NA,TRBD2,TGCGCCAGCAGGAGCGGGGACGAGCAGTACTTC,CASRSGDEQYF
TRBJ2-7,TRBV5-1,few,NA,TGCGCCAGCAGCTTGGGCCTTAGCGGAACCTACGAGCAGTACTTC,CASSLGLSGTYEQYF
TRBJ1-2,TRBV19,NA,NA,TGTGCCAGTAAGAGGGCAGGGGCGATCTATGGCTACACCTTC,CASKRAGAIYGYTF
TRBJ2-1,TRBV12-1,NA,NA,TGTGCCAGCAGCTTCCGGGACAGGTCTTGGAATGAGCAGTTCTTC,CASSFRDRSWNEQFF
TRBJ2-3,TRBV6-4,NA,TRBD1,TGTGCCAGCAGTGACTCGGTCAGGGGGCTAGATACGCAGTATTTT,CASSDSVRGLDTQYF
TRBJ2-1,TRBV27,NA,NA,TGTGCCAGCAGCCGAACCCGGGATGAGCAGTTCTTC,CASSRTRDEQFF
TRBJ2-2,TRBV19,NA,TRBD2,TGTGCCAGTAGTAGCGGGAGAAGGAACACCGGGGAGCTGTTTTTT,CASSSGRRNTGELFF
TRBJ2-3,TRBV27,NA,TRBD2,TGTGCCAGCAGTTATGGACTAGCGGGAGTGGGAGATACGCAGTATTTT,CASSYGLAGVGDTQYF
TRBJ2-5,TRBV21-1,NA,NA,TGTGCCAGCAGCAAAGGGGACAGGGGACAAGAGACCCAGTACTTC,CASSKGDRGQETQYF
TRBJ1-4,TRBV13,NA,NA,TGTGCCAGCAGCTTTCTCCAAGGAGGGTATGAAAAACTGTTTTTT,CASSFLQGGYEKLFF
TRBJ2-5,TRBV6-6,NA,NA,TGTGCCAGCAGTTACTCGATCGGGGAAGAGACCCAGTACTTC,CASSYSIGEETQYF
TRBJ2-7,TRBV27,once,NA,TGTGCCAGCAGTTTATCTCCCCCATACGAGCAGTACTTC,CASSLSPPYEQYF
TRBJ2-7,TRBV9,NA,NA,TGTGCCAGCAGCGTAGGGCCAGGCTGGGAGCAGTACTTC,CASSVGPGWEQYF
TRBJ2-7,TRBV4-1,NA,TRBD2,TGCGCCAGCAGCCGGGAGGGGACCTACGAGCAGTACTTC,CASSREGTYEQYF
TRBJ1-6,TRBV18,NA,NA,TGTGCCAGCTCACCACGGAGTAATTCACCCCTCCACTTT,CASSPRSNSPLHF
TRBJ2-7,TRBV28,NA,NA,TGTGCCAGCAGTCCCCTGATTTGGCCCTACGAGCAGTACTTC,CASSPLIWPYEQYF
TRBJ1-3,TRBV6-8,few,TRBD1,TGTGCCAGCAGTTACCGGACAGGGGTTAACGGTGGAAACACCATATATTTT,CASSYRTGVNGGNTIYF
TRBJ2-7,TRBV29-1,NA,NA,TGCAGCGTTTCCCAGGGGAGCTCCTACGAGCAGTACTTC,CSVSQGSSYEQYF